This T cell receptor beta chain is from a study of blood T cell repertoires in COVID-19 (dated by TCRdb to the early 2020s). In terms of the full investigation: Samples from collaborators originated in the United States, Italy and Spain and spanned both the acute and convalescent phases of COVID-19. The prospective study material was composed of cDNA or gDNA derived from T cells, B-cell-depleted T cells, or PBMCs. The dataset comprised deeply sampled blood TCRbeta repertoires from subjects exposed to, actively infected with, or recovered from COVID-19. The repertoires were made available in a free public database intended to serve as a resource for research on the immune response to SARS-CoV-2. The samples were drawn from two sources: the first 160 participants of the ongoing ImmuneRACE study, and over 1,000 subjects contributed by 6 global collaborators. Nearly every sample came with metadata listing a de-identified subject ID, COVID-19 status, age in years and sex. Where HLA class I and class II types were available, the types were taken from metadata supplied by the sample provider, not from assay-based typing. What the research found in general, with its limitations: The amount of clinical and demographic metadata varied by source and participant and was provided uncurated.

The immunoSEQ Assay, a bias-controlled multiplex PCR, was used to amplify TCRbeta CDR3 regions from genomic DNA. Per the original workflow: Nucleated cell counts per sample were estimated from amplification of reference gene primers within the assay. Sequence reads were collapsed and filtered to measure the absolute abundance of every unique TCRbeta CDR3 rearrangement. For each sample, productive Simpson clonality was calculated as the square root of Simpson's diversity index over productive rearrangements. The immuneACCESS repertoire file appears here via TCRdb, limited to in-frame rearrangements. These files lack a portion of the clones; in checked studies, under half of the deficit traces to unresolved V genes, and the cause of the others is not known. The V and J calls and clone size come from that table; D and trimming were worked out from the DNA. Within this sample are some 220,000 clones, with roughly four fifths of them counted one time only. The ten largest clonotypes hold about 1.3% of the sample.

In the prospective study, participants were roughly 18 to 90 years old, resided in 20 to 30 geographic areas of the United States, and were enrolled through a virtual design. In the prospective study, participants were assigned to cohorts based on the clinical history participants reported in a screening survey and a study questionnaire. In the prospective study, mobile phlebotomists collected whole blood, serum and a nasopharyngeal or oropharyngeal swab from each participant. Prospective study participants could optionally give additional blood draws and questionnaires over a roughly 2-month period. Before DNA extraction, blood samples from the prospective study were shipped at room temperature or frozen. Per the germline V gene, SNHLY is the CDR1 and FYNNEI is the CDR2. The CDR3 spans 14 residues, from the cysteine through the phenylalanine. The only DNA kept is the CDR3, 42 bases in frame from the first base. The germline V end is reduced by 5 bases and the J end by 5 bases; junction bases left unmatched: 5.

Concerning this clone: There is no known antigen for this receptor. No base quality values were provided; no much bigger clone lies one nucleotide off.

The clonotype originates from a woman in her thirties or forties with acute COVID-19. The chain employs TRBV2 and TRBJ2-5; TRBD1 lines up with 10 middle nucleotides. Sequencing was carried out using PBMCs or T cells enriched from blood (not recorded which). The sequence in DNA is TGTGCCAGCAGTCTCCGGGACAGGGGTGAGACCCAGTACTTC. The resulting protein is CASSLRDRGETQYF.